The T cell receptor (beta chain) under discussion was sequenced for a study of beta chain features in type 1 diabetes. Investigators reverse transcribed all isolated RNA, so they sequenced expressed TCRB transcripts. Naive, central memory and regulatory T cell samples produced a mean of about 4 million reads. Only in-frame clones appear in the TCRdb table, and some are missing; sequencing was by immunoSEQ multiplex PCR. The data contain about 350,000 clones, around a fifth of them singletons. The table lists this clone with a few counts. The CDR3 has 15 amino acids. V was clipped by 7 bases and J by 5 bases; unmatched bases: 9. Germline V gene sequence: CDR1 LNHDA, CDR2 SQIVND (reference sequence).

J is TRBJ2-1 and V is TRBV19; 9 bases line up with TRBD2. Sequenced: naive CD4+ T cells from blood. The clonotype comes from a woman younger than 30 in good health. CDR3 nucleotide sequence: TGTGCCAGTACAAGGGGCGGGAGGGTAAACAATGAGCAGTTCTTC. This gives the protein CASTRGGRVNNEQFF.